This record covers a single TCR beta chain. This clone was observed once. Its target antigen remains unknown. Per-base quality was not reported, and no clone a single base away is much larger than it. The germline V gene sets CDR1 to MGHDK and CDR2 to SYGVNS. The CDR3 spans 15 residues, from the cysteine through the phenylalanine. Of the read, only the CDR3 DNA is kept; its 45 bases are in frame from base 1. V trim: 3 bases; J trim: 6 bases; unmatched bases: 8. These data belong to a study of vaccination effects on CD4 cells after COVID-19 (dated by TCRdb to 2022 to 2024). In terms of the full investigation: In the ViraFEST assay, PBMC were stimulated with viral peptide pools, and TCR sequencing was then used to find antigen-specific CD4+ T cell clonotypes based on their expansion. Cultures from other donors in the study were sequenced with the Oncomine TCR Beta short-read assay on an Illumina iSeq 100. Around 2.1 million PBMC per well were cultured with 10 ug/ml peptides in IMDM containing 5% human AB serum, roughly 9.5 IU/ml IL-2 and gentamicin. Across the study, the median time from the second dose to post-vaccine sampling was 72 days (range 14 to 241). In both COVID-19 convalescent patients and infection-naive vaccine recipients, the study compared SARS-CoV-2 spike-specific CD4+ TCR repertoires from before mRNA vaccination with those from after it. Altogether, approximately 10 COVID-19 convalescent patients and 4 SARS-CoV-2-naive healthy vaccine recipients made up the full study. What the work shows at the level of the full study, not this receptor alone: The study was limited by a small number of convalescent patients, and early post-infection timepoints were lacking. Among healthy vaccine recipients, nearly all vaccine-induced clones were SARS-CoV-2 mono-reactive, and just 1 of 255 was cross-reactive with common cold coronaviruses. Both infection-induced and vaccine-induced clones contracted markedly at late post-vaccination timepoints, which is consistent with waning T cell responses.

After more than nine days of culture, CD4+ T cells were isolated with the EasySep CD4+ T cell isolation kit. Each participant received two doses of an mRNA SARS-CoV-2 vaccine, either BNT162b2 or mRNA-1273. None of the healthy vaccine recipients had a prior SARS-CoV-2 infection, which was confirmed by nucleocapsid antibody tests that came back negative both before and after vaccination. Half of the culture medium was replaced with fresh IL-2-containing medium on days 3 and 7. Unless noted otherwise, every peptide stimulation condition was grown in triplicate wells. PBMC were separated from whole blood using Ficoll-Paque Plus gradient centrifugation and were then either cryopreserved at -140C or used fresh. The QIAamp micro DNA kit was used to extract genomic DNA from the cultured CD4+ T cells. The library was prepared using the immunoSEQ multiplex PCR assay. DNA from the CD4+ T cells that had been cultured and isolated underwent TCR beta CDR3 sequencing. The authors processed their data as follows. The analysis removed non-productive TCR sequences, trimmed reads to the CDR3 region, and retained only CDR3s that were 7 or more amino acids long. Antigen-specific clonotypes were identified with the MANAFEST web app by comparing expansion in peptide wells against reference cultures. To be called positive, a clone needed expansion at FDR<0.05 compared with the reference and with all other wells, an odds ratio greater than 5, and a frequency greater than 0.1% in two replicate wells. A clonotype was defined as cross-reactive if the clonotype was significantly expanded both in SARS-CoV-2 spike wells and in at least one common cold coronavirus spike condition. Levenshtein distance calculated with the stringdist R package was used to assess CDR3 similarity, and unrooted trees were constructed with ape in R 3.6.1. The table was pulled from immuneACCESS by TCRdb, which kept in-frame rearrangements only. Such tables lose some clones; where checked, under half of the loss comes from unresolved V genes, and the rest has no known cause. The DNA was the basis for D and trimming; V, J and clone size are from that table. For this sample there are about 40,000 clones; around 71% appear just once. About 8.4% of the sample is in the top ten clones.

Recombination connected TRBV25-1 to TRBJ2-7; 10 junctional bases match TRBD2. The source of this sequence is a human donor who received a COVID-19 vaccine. The sample consisted of CD4+ T cells from PBMCs cultured without peptide, taken after COVID-19 vaccination. The CDR3 loop reads CASSDSLAGDGEQYF. DNA sequence: TGTGCCAGCAGTGATTCCCTAGCGGGAGATGGCGAGCAGTACTTC.